This TCR beta chain was sequenced during a study of control samples from healthy donors and cancer patients. A few counts support this clone. Germline V lookup: CDR1 SEHNR, CDR2 FQNEAQ (reference sequence). With 5 bases removed from V and 8 bases from J, the gap between germline ends came to 14 bases. The CDR3 is 13 amino acids. Profiled with immunoSEQ multiplex PCR; TCRdb holds only in-frame clones, not every one. The sample carries fewer than 20,000 clones, 87% recorded once. The source material was PBMCs. The chain recombines TRBV7-9 with TRBJ2-3; the D gene could be TRBD1 or TRBD2 (5 bases each). This TCR came from a woman aged 70-85 years with colorectal cancer. CDR3 bases: TGTGCCAGCAGCCCCATTGAGAGGGGTACGCAGTATTTT. This encodes CASSPIERGTQYF.